Detailed here is one TCR beta chain. Which antigen it targets is not known. Base-call qualities are not available, and no considerably larger clone is one nucleotide away. This sample is part of a study of blood T cell repertoires in COVID-19 (dated by TCRdb to between 2020 and 2021). Study-level background: Samples from collaborators originated in the United States, Italy and Spain and spanned both the acute and convalescent phases of COVID-19. The prospective study material was composed of cDNA or gDNA derived from T cells, B-cell-depleted T cells, or PBMCs. Deeply sampled blood TCRbeta repertoires from subjects exposed to, actively infected with, or recovered from COVID-19 were included in the dataset. A freely available public database, intended as a resource for researchers studying the immune response to SARS-CoV-2, is where the repertoires were released. The samples were drawn from two sources: the first 160 participants of the ongoing ImmuneRACE study, and 1,254 subjects contributed by 6 global collaborators. A de-identified subject ID, COVID-19 status, age in years and sex were almost always included in the sample metadata. HLA class I and class II types, where available, came from metadata supplied by the sample provider rather than from assay-based typing.

Counted from cysteine to phenylalanine, this CDR3 has 14 amino acids. The CDR3 DNA has 42 bases and is translated from base 1. As encoded in the germline V gene, CDR1 is MGHRA while CDR2 is YSYEKL. V lost 6 bases and J lost 0 bases; the stretch between them is 10 bases long. One collaborating source in Seattle enrolled patients during active infection and followed them longitudinally through the course of disease. The collaborating institutions used their own protocols to collect whole blood in K2EDTA tubes. For TCRbeta analysis, collaborators shipped samples in one of three forms: frozen whole blood, isolated PBMCs, or DNA extracted from either of those sample types. The immunoSEQ Assay, a bias-controlled multiplex PCR, was used to amplify TCRbeta CDR3 regions from genomic DNA. As for how the authors treated the data: The number of nucleated cells in each sample was estimated from the amplification of reference gene primers within the assay. To quantify the absolute abundance of each unique TCRbeta CDR3 rearrangement, sequence reads were collapsed and filtered. For each sample, productive Simpson clonality was calculated as the square root of Simpson's diversity index over productive rearrangements. As stored in TCRdb, this immuneACCESS dataset retains in-frame rearrangements with V and J assigned. A fraction of the clones does not appear; measured against another copy, unresolved V genes explain less than half of the discrepancy, and the remainder lacks a known reason. V, J and clone size were drawn from that table, and D and trimming were deduced from the DNA. The table for this sample lists about 260,000 clones; more than 90% of them were counted only once. The biggest ten clones account for under 3% of the sample.

The paper as a whole reports these results and caveats: How much clinical and demographic metadata was included differed by source and by participant, and the metadata was provided uncurated.

This clonotype was sampled from a person aged 18 to 35 with COVID-19, enrolled during active disease. The rearranged chain carries TRBV4-1 and TRBJ2-3; the D region possibly corresponds to TRBD2 (6 bases align). Material: peripheral blood. The CDR3 protein: CASRLAESTDTQYF. The sequenced DNA is TGCGCCAGCAGATTAGCGGAAAGCACAGATACGCAGTATTTT.